Below are 18 T cell receptor beta chains sequenced from a single sample in a study of T cell responses to AZD1222 COVID-19 vaccine. The table came from immunoSEQ multiplex PCR; TCRdb's copy has only in-frame clones and leaves some out. The profile shows some 120,000 clones, approximately 85% of them singletons. Here the sequenced sample was peripheral blood, taken on day 0 of AZD1222 vaccination. The receptor set was obtained from an adult in good health.

The V gene is TRBV5-1, the J gene TRBJ2-5; D not resolved. The V end was cut by 2 bases, the J end by 5 bases, with 10 bases between. CDR3 length equals 13 residues. Germline-derived CDR1 and CDR2 are SGHRS and YFSETQ. CDR3 sequence reads: CASSLNDGETQYF. The CDR3 nucleotides are TGCGCCAGCAGCTTAAATGACGGCGAGACCCAGTACTTC.

The gene calls are TRBV24-1 and TRBJ2-5; possible D gene TRBD1, 6 bases. With 7 bases removed from V and 6 bases from J, the gap between germline ends came to 20 bases. The CDR3 loop spans 15 amino acids. Germline loops: CDR1 KGHDR, CDR2 SFDVKD. Here the CDR3 reads CATSGIEGGEKTQYF. The DNA for the CDR3 is TGTGCCACCAGCGGGATCGAAGGGGGAGAAAAGACCCAGTACTTC.

This chain uses TRBV3-1 (or the pseudogene TRBV3-2) with TRBJ1-6; no clear D gene. CDR1 is LGHDT, CDR2 YNNKEL, per germline (reference sequence). The CDR3 is 12 amino acids. Trimming cost V 0 bases and J 13 bases, with 7 bases left between them. CDR3 in DNA: TGTGCCAGCAGCCAAGATGTTTCTCCCCTCCACTTT. Protein: CASSQDVSPLHF.

CDR3 in amino acids: CASSEDSSFGELFF. DNA for the CDR3: TGTGCCAGCAGTGAAGACAGCAGTTTCGGGGAGCTGTTTTTT. The chain couples TRBV2 to TRBJ2-2; D unresolved. V was shortened by 1 base and J by 7 bases, with 10 bases between the two germline ends. CDR3 length: 14 residues. Germline V lookup: CDR1 SNHLY, CDR2 FYNNEI. Supplemented by reference TRBV2 and TRBJ2-2, the full variable domain reads EPEVTQTPSHQVTQMGQEVILRCVPISNHLYFYWYRQILGQKVEFLVSFYNNEISEKSEIFDDQFSVERPDGSNFTLKIRSTKLEDSAMYFCASSEDSSFGELFFGEGSRLTVL.

The chain couples TRBV28 to TRBJ1-1, with a tentative D call TRBD1 (5 bases). From germline, CDR1 is MDHEN and CDR2 SYDVKM. Trimming left V 7 bases short and J 10 bases short, with 19 bases between. This CDR3 contains 13 residues. The CDR3 loop reads CASKHESRVRAFF. Here the CDR3 DNA reads TGTGCCAGCAAACATGAAAGCAGGGTTCGAGCTTTCTTT.

This clone was found once. CDR3: CASSYMGLKTGELFF. The CDR3 nucleotides read TGTGCCAGCAGTTATATGGGACTGAAGACCGGGGAGCTGTTTTTT. The chain joins TRBV6-5 to TRBJ2-2, with TRBD2 as a possible D gene (6 bases). Trimming removed 3 bases from V and 5 bases from J, with 13 bases in between. The CDR3 has 15 amino acids. Germline CDR1 is MNHEY and CDR2 is SVGAGI.

The rearrangement joins TRBV7-3 to TRBJ2-1, with D possibly TRBD1 on 5 matching bases. Germline CDR1 reads SGHTA; CDR2 reads FQGTGA. The CDR3 has 13 amino acids. Trimming took off 3 bases at V and 9 bases at J, with 12 bases between the two ends. Here the CDR3 DNA reads TGTGCCAGCAGCTTGGGGCCTGTTGGTGAGCAGTTCTTC. Its protein product is CASSLGPVGEQFF.

The rearrangement joins TRBV6-1 to TRBJ2-1, with D unresolved. The CDR3 loop spans 13 amino acids. Per germline, CDR1 MNHNS and CDR2 SASEGT. Trimming left V 2 bases short and J 9 bases short, with 11 bases between. The chain's CDR3 is CASSEQRVGEQFF. CDR3 coding DNA: TGTGCCAGCAGTGAACAAAGGGTCGGTGAGCAGTTCTTC.

The rearrangement uses TRBV7-2 and TRBJ2-5; no reliable D call. Trimming left V 4 bases short and J 5 bases short, with 14 bases between. This CDR3 has 14 residues. In germline, CDR1 is SGHTA, CDR2 FQGNSA. The CDR3 nucleotides read TGTGCCAGCAGCTGGCCCTCCCAGGTGGAGACCCAGTACTTC. Translated: CASSWPSQVETQYF.

This clone occurred a few times. The J gene is TRBJ1-2, the V gene TRBV30; 7 bases match TRBD1. This CDR3 has 15 amino acids. The V segment lost 4 bases and the J segment 4 bases; nucleotides outside the gene matches: 12. Per germline, CDR1 GTSNPN and CDR2 SVGIG (reference sequence). CDR3: CAWISTRGRIYGYTF. CDR3 nucleotides: TGTGCCTGGATTTCCACGAGGGGGCGCATCTATGGCTACACCTTC.

The genes are TRBV19 and TRBJ2-7; tentative D call: TRBD2 (6 bases). The length of the CDR3 is 13 residues. Per germline, CDR1 LNHDA and CDR2 SQIVND (reference sequence). V shed 6 bases and J shed 3 bases, with 12 bases lying between them. CDR3 DNA sequence: TGTGCCAGTAGCTCTATTAGCGGCTACGAGCAGTACTTC. This translates into CASSSISGYEQYF.

The genes are TRBV9 and TRBJ1-4; no definite D call. The V end was cut by 0 bases, the J end by 7 bases, with 13 bases between. Germline V gives CDR1 SGDLS, CDR2 YYNGEE. This CDR3 contains 15 residues. CDR3: CASSVAPQTVEKLFF. CDR3 coding DNA: TGTGCCAGCAGCGTAGCTCCACAGACGGTTGAAAAACTGTTTTTT.

CDR3 in DNA: TGTGCCAGCAGCGCGCCGGGACAGGAATATGGCTACACCTTC. The encoded protein is CASSAPGQEYGYTF. The rearrangement joins TRBV7-9 to TRBJ1-2, with 8 bases aligning to TRBD1. Germline CDR1 and CDR2: SEHNR and FQNEAQ (reference sequence). J lost 5 bases, V lost 5 bases, and 7 bases had no gene match. This CDR3 contains 14 residues.

The genes are TRBV20-1 and TRBJ2-7, with 7 bases aligning to TRBD2. The junction had 12 bases not matched to a gene; V was cut back by 3 bases and J by 7 bases. CDR3 length equals 14 residues. Germline CDR1 reads DFQATT; CDR2 reads SNEGSKA (reference sequence). This chain's CDR3 is CSASHGFPGGEQYF. DNA of the CDR3: TGCAGTGCTAGTCACGGGTTCCCCGGGGGGGAGCAGTACTTC.

This sequence joins TRBV14 and TRBJ1-4; D might be TRBD1 (6 bases). This CDR3 region has 16 residues. CDR1 is SGHDN and CDR2 is FVKESK in the germline V gene. V lost 3 bases to trimming and J lost 0 bases, with 11 bases between them. The CDR3 DNA reads TGTGCCAGCAGCCACCGACAGGTTGCAACTAATGAAAAACTGTTTTTT. Protein sequence: CASSHRQVATNEKLFF.

The V and J genes are TRBV15 and TRBJ1-6; D possibly corresponds to TRBD1 (5 bases). The CDR3 consists of 16 residues. Germline loops: CDR1 LNHNV, CDR2 YYDKDF (reference sequence). Trimming removed 4 bases at V and 7 bases at J, with 17 bases between. The DNA of the CDR3 is TGTGCCACCAGCACTGGGAGGCCCAGGGAAAATTCACCCCTCCACTTT. It is translated as CATSTGRPRENSPLHF.

This clone showed up just once. This chain joins TRBV27 and TRBJ1-2; 7 bases align to TRBD1. The CDR3 sequence is 15 residues long. Germline CDR1 reads MNHEY; CDR2 reads SMNVEV (reference sequence). Losses at the gene ends were 3 bases for V and 14 bases for J; bases not matched to a gene: 18. CDR3 DNA: TGTGCCAGCAGTTTTAATGCCCCCACAGGGGCCCCGTTGACCTTC. Encoded protein: CASSFNAPTGAPLTF.

This clone appeared a single time. CDR3: CASSLYQGPQETQYF. The CDR3 DNA sequence: TGCGCCAGCAGCTTGTACCAGGGCCCCCAAGAGACCCAGTACTTC. V usage is TRBV5-1 and J usage is TRBJ2-5, with a weak D call TRBD1 (5 bases). V lost 1 base, J lost 1 base, and 11 bases lay in between. Germline V gene lookup returns CDR1 SGHRS and CDR2 YFSETQ. CDR3 length: 15 residues.